The entry below gives a single TCR beta chain sequence along with its context. The antigen is unknown. PCR primers comprised 60 Vbeta and 13 Jbeta primers. Assay: immunoSEQ multiplex PCR; the TCRdb copy retains only in-frame clones and omits some. This table holds approximately 160,000 clones, 81% found once. The data originate from a study of cytomegalovirus exposure and HLA in healthy donors. General study points: An analysis done earlier found most TCR beta V segments productive about 87% or about 30% of the time. Despite most TCR sequences being rare, some public TCRs occurred in many donors. Reported performance of the classifier showed diagnosis of cytomegalovirus status with high specificity and sensitivity. A few V segments could not be told apart, such as TRBV6-2 and TRBV6-3, and were left out.

Germline CDR1 is SGHTA and CDR2 is FQGTGA. The ends lost 6 bases at V and 0 bases at J; junction bases unmatched: 6. The CDR3 totals 16 residues. The receptor comes from a young woman in good health and CMV-seronegative. Sequencing input: PBMCs. The chain employs TRBV7-3 and TRBJ2-7, with 12 bases that match TRBD1. CDR3 nucleotide sequence: TGTGCCAGCAGAACACCGGGACAGGGGGCCTCCTACGAGCAGTACTTC. Its translation is CASRTPGQGASYEQYF.